This TCR beta chain comes out of a study of post-analysis software for immune sequencing data (dated by TCRdb to between 2014 and 2016). The study in broad terms: Relapsing-remitting, secondary progressive and progressive-relapsing multiple sclerosis were recorded as disease courses, and subtype annotation was lacking for some patients. Patient repertoires were compared against over ten previously published healthy control repertoires from donors aged 6 to 25 years. A subset of samples was prepared in parallel using single-end sample barcoding, then pooled and co-amplified after Illumina adapter ligation. Study-wide findings and limitations: Direct clustering with F measure showed strong co-clustering of samples prepared in the same batch, prompting a batch-effect correction. The multiple sclerosis patient group was slightly younger than the control group. Patients showed significantly higher frequencies than controls for roughly 5 TRBV segments, among them TRBV5-6, TRBV5-1 and TRBV20-1. Normalized Chao1 diversity was significantly lower in multiple sclerosis patients than controls, suggesting substantial peripheral T-cell clonal expansion.

The library was generated by PCR. Sequenced using an Illumina HiSeq 2500. To reduce PCR and sequencing biases, unique molecular identifiers were incorporated into the TCR beta cDNA libraries. Every 1 to 10 million input T cells yielded approximately 500,000 cDNA molecules, meaning each molecule approximated one T cell. The patient libraries were prepared and sequenced with the same protocol used for the earlier healthy control dataset. Samples belonging to the same batch were prepared together, multiplexed and sequenced on a shared HiSeq lane. In the original analysis: MIGEC was used to process the raw barcoded reads, and molecular identifier groups with only a single read were discarded before consensus assembly and CDR3 extraction. VDJtools was used for post-analysis of the clonotype tables, with diversity normalized by down-sampling every dataset to the smallest sample size. In repertoire overlap clustering, CDR3 amino acid sequences, but not nucleotide sequences, were matched to correct batch-related cross-sample contamination. TCRdb trimmed the raw reads at Q25, called clones with MiXCR and kept productive beta chains. Entries that share a CDR3 protein sequence are merged under the most common genes and DNA. Here the V and J calls rest on TCRdb's processing, not on the authors' analysis. This sample holds roughly 800,000 distinct CDR3 sequences; about 45% were observed only once. The ten most abundant clones make up around 4.7% of the sample.

From the cysteine up to the phenylalanine, the CDR3 has a length of 15 residues. Of the read, only the CDR3 DNA is kept; its 45 bases are in frame from base 1. CDR1 SGDLS and CDR2 YYNGEE are derived from the germline V gene. A word on this clonotype: The antigen it recognizes is unknown. Base qualities were left out, and no much larger clone turns up one base away.

To demonstrate the VDJtools post-analysis software, the study profiled TCR beta repertoires from the peripheral blood of 13 young patients with multiple sclerosis. Multiple sclerosis patients were children and adolescents aged about 6 to 15 years. Rearrangement joined TRBV9 to TRBJ2-7, and perhaps TRBD2 as D gene, on 6 matching bases. The J call may be mistaken, given a closer DNA end match to TRBJ2-5. The sample comprised blood. The TCR comes from a girl aged 5-17 years with multiple sclerosis. The DNA sequence follows: TGTGCCAGCAGCGTAGGGGGGGATACCGCAGAGACCCAGTACTTC. Translated, it gives CASSVGGDTAETQYF.